This passage covers 21 T cell receptor beta chains from one sample sequenced in a study of T-cell reconstitution after alpha-beta-depleted transplantation in children. Using unique molecular identifiers, the investigators prepared the TCRbeta library. TCRdb re-derived calls from the PCR reads in MiXCR, one entry per CDR3 protein. The sample consists of some 70,000 distinct CDR3 sequences, approximately 5% of them appearing once. The input for sequencing was PBMCs, mostly from graft donor cells, taken 180 days after TCRalphabeta/CD19-depleted stem cell transplant. Receptors originate from a boy under three years old who had a stem cell transplant for acute myeloid leukemia, so the T cells may come from the graft donor.

This clonotype was picked up many times. The rearrangement joins TRBV7-2 to TRBJ2-7; 9 bases agree with TRBD1. The V segment lost 4 bases and the J segment 3 bases; nucleotides outside the gene matches: 7. Germline lookup yields CDR1 SGHTA and CDR2 FQGNSA. The length of the CDR3 is 15 residues. CDR3 nucleotides: TGTGCCAGCAGCTCCGGGACAGGGACTTACTACGAGCAGTACTTC. Translating it yields CASSSGTGTYYEQYF.

In this sample, this clonotype turned up many times. This chain uses TRBV20-1 with TRBJ2-1; D could derive from TRBD1 or TRBD2 (6 bases each). Germline CDR1 DFQATT, CDR2 SNEGSKA (reference sequence). CDR3 size: 12 residues. V dropped 8 bases and J dropped 7 bases, with 15 bases sitting between them. For the CDR3, the DNA is TGCAGTCCTGAGGGGGGTTTAAATGAGCAGTTCTTC. This codes for CSPEGGLNEQFF.

This clonotype was seen ten or more times. The CDR3 sequence is CASSYKGQYTDTQYF. The CDR3 DNA reads as TGTGCCAGCAGTTACAAGGGACAGTACACAGATACGCAGTATTTT. The chain couples TRBV6-5 to TRBJ2-3; TRBD1 aligns across 7 bases. Per the germline V gene, CDR1 is MNHEY and CDR2 is SVGAGI. The CDR3 is 15 amino acids. V trimming: 2 bases; J trimming: 2 bases; junction bases outside the gene matches: 4.

This clonotype came up many times. The chain is built from TRBV12-3 or TRBV12-4 and TRBJ2-3; D is possibly TRBD1 (6 bases). Trimming stripped 6 bases from V and 0 bases from J, with 7 bases between. This CDR3 contains 13 residues. The CDR3, as DNA: TGTGCCAGCAGAACAGGGAGCACAGATACGCAGTATTTT. Residues: CASRTGSTDTQYF.

This clonotype was counted many times. This rearrangement joins TRBV28 to TRBJ2-7, with a tentative D call TRBD1 (6 bases). The ends were cut back, 4 bases at V and 4 bases at J, with 11 bases in the middle. This CDR3 spans 13 amino acids. Germline lookup yields CDR1 MDHEN and CDR2 SYDVKM. The CDR3 DNA is TGTGCCAGCAGTTCCGGACAGATTTACGAGCAGTACGTC. It codes for CASSSGQIYEQYV.

This clonotype appeared many times. CDR3: CASSFGRVRSGANVLTF. The CDR3 DNA reads as TGTGCCAGCAGTTTTGGCAGGGTGCGCTCTGGGGCCAACGTCCTGACTTTC. The V call is TRBV12-3 or TRBV12-4, the J call TRBJ2-6; a weak D match, TRBD1 (5 bases). Trimming left V 3 bases short and J 0 bases short, with 12 bases between. This CDR3 spans 17 amino acids.

This clonotype was observed many times. V gene TRBV20-1 combines with J gene TRBJ2-7; TRBD2 matches 9 bases. CDR3 size: 13 residues. V gave up 6 bases and J gave up 1 base; unmatched junction bases: 4. Germline CDR1 reads DFQATT; CDR2 reads SNEGSKA (reference sequence). Here the CDR3 reads CSALLAGSYEQYF. CDR3 sequence (DNA): TGCAGTGCCCTACTAGCGGGTTCCTACGAGCAGTACTTC.

This clonotype was seen ten or more times. This sequence joins TRBV3-1 and TRBJ2-1; 10 nucleotides align to TRBD2. Germline trimming cut 3 bases from V and 9 bases from J; bases unmatched to any gene: 8. The length of the CDR3 is 15 residues. CDR1 and CDR2 (germline): LGHDT, YNNKEL (reference sequence). DNA of the CDR3: TGTGCCAGCAGCCAGCGAGCGGGGGGGCATCGTGAGCAGTTCTTC. This sequence encodes CASSQRAGGHREQFF.

This clonotype was seen many times. The chain joins TRBV12-3 or TRBV12-4 to TRBJ2-1; D gene ambiguous. V was pared by 3 bases and J by 9 bases, with 6 bases between. The CDR3 length is 11 residues. The chain's CDR3 is CASSLRGEQFF. The CDR3 DNA sequence: TGTGCCAGCAGTTTGAGAGGTGAGCAGTTCTTC.

This clonotype appeared many times. The J gene is TRBJ2-4, the V gene TRBV3-1, with 7 bases that match TRBD1. CDR3 length equals 13 residues. Germline CDR1 reads LGHDT; CDR2 reads YNNKEL (reference sequence). Trimming removed 8 bases from V and 9 bases from J; junction bases left unmatched: 10. The chain's CDR3 is CASRYRDRGIQYF. Here the CDR3 DNA reads TGTGCCAGCCGGTACCGGGACAGAGGCATTCAGTACTTC.

This clonotype was seen ten or more times. The chain links TRBV7-2 to TRBJ2-3; 9 nucleotides line up with TRBD2. Unmatched junction bases numbered 5, after V lost 1 base and J lost 3 bases. Germline V CDR1 and CDR2: SGHTA, FQGNSA. The CDR3 totals 16 residues. The CDR3 loop is CASSLEERGDTDTQYF. In nucleotides, the CDR3 is TGTGCCAGCAGCTTAGAAGAGCGGGGGGATACAGATACGCAGTATTTT.

This clonotype was observed at least ten times. The chain combines TRBV6-5 with TRBJ1-1, with TRBD1 matching 8 bases. Germline CDR1 and CDR2: MNHEY and SVGAGI. With V trimmed by 0 bases and J by 1 base, 10 bases remained unmatched. CDR3 length: 18 amino acids. The CDR3 bases are TGTGCCAGCAGTTACTCGATTCTAACCGGACAGGGGAACACTGAAGCTTTCTTT. Translated: CASSYSILTGQGNTEAFF.

This clonotype was observed at least ten times. In DNA, the CDR3 is TGTGCCAGCGCCAGAAAAGCGGGTAACACCGGGGAGCTGTTTTTT. It translates to CASARKAGNTGELFF. V and J are TRBV27 and TRBJ2-2, with a possible D match to TRBD2 (6 bases). CDR1 and CDR2 (germline): MNHEY, SMNVEV (reference sequence). Deletions cut 8 bases from V and 2 bases from J, with 15 bases between. CDR3 length equals 15 residues.

This clonotype was picked up many times. The V and J genes are TRBV20-1 and TRBJ1-1; D may be TRBD1 (5 bases). This CDR3 is built from 14 residues. The germline V gene encodes CDR1 DFQATT and CDR2 SNEGSKA (reference sequence). The V end lost 3 bases, the J end lost 0 bases, and 11 bases lay between the germline ends. This CDR3 is CSASPGQMNTEAFF. The DNA of the CDR3 is TGCAGTGCTAGCCCGGGGCAGATGAACACTGAAGCTTTCTTT.

This clonotype was recorded at least ten times. CDR3 DNA: TGCAGTGCTATCAGGGACACCGGGGAGCTGTTTTTT. It is translated as CSAIRDTGELFF. V and J are TRBV20-1 and TRBJ2-2, with D possibly being TRBD1 (5 bases). CDR3 length: 12 amino acids. With 4 bases removed from V and 3 bases from J, the gap between germline ends came to 6 bases. Germline V gene sequence: CDR1 DFQATT, CDR2 SNEGSKA (reference sequence).

In this sample, this clonotype turned up many times. The gene calls are TRBV5-1 and TRBJ1-2; no clear D. The CDR3 covers 13 residues. The germline gives CDR1 SGHRS, CDR2 YFSETQ. The V end lost 7 bases, the J end lost 1 base, and 11 bases lay between the germline ends. CDR3 protein: CASHTTGNYGYTF. In DNA form, the CDR3 reads TGCGCCAGCCACACGACGGGTAACTATGGCTACACCTTC.

The table lists this clonotype with many counts. This rearrangement joins TRBV12-3 or TRBV12-4 to TRBJ2-3, with 13 nucleotides matching TRBD2. J gave up 4 bases and V 6 bases, and 7 bases lay outside the gene matches. The CDR3 totals 16 residues. CDR3 nucleotide sequence: TGTGCCAGCAGCACCTCGACTAGCGGGGGGCCAGATACGCAGTATTTT. Its protein product is CASSTSTSGGPDTQYF.

Of note for this clonotype: With a much larger clone just one base away, this may be a read error. CDR3 nucleotide sequence: TGTACCAGCAGACCCAATACCGGGACAGGGGGCGAAGGAAACTATGGCTACACCTTC. As protein: CTSRPNTGTGGEGNYGYTF. The V and J genes are TRBV12-3 or TRBV12-4 and TRBJ1-2; 12 bases align to TRBD1. There are 19 residues in the CDR3.

This clonotype was observed many times. Here the CDR3 DNA reads TGTGCCAGCAGTTTATTGGGGACAGCCTACGAGCAGTACTTC. It encodes CASSLLGTAYEQYF. This rearrangement joins TRBV12-3 or TRBV12-4 to TRBJ2-7; 7 bases agree with TRBD1. CDR3 length equals 14 residues. Trimming took 2 bases from V and 2 from J; bases not matched to a gene: 3.

Ten or more counts support this clonotype. J is TRBJ1-5 and V is TRBV15; D is perhaps TRBD1 (6 bases). The CDR3 is 14 residues long. Trimming removed 8 bases from V and 4 bases from J, with 15 bases in between. Germline CDR1 reads LNHNV; CDR2 reads YYDKDF (reference sequence). The CDR3 here is CATEGGYRNQPQHF. CDR3 DNA: TGTGCCACCGAGGGGGGGTATAGGAATCAGCCCCAGCATTTT.

This clonotype was detected many times. The DNA for the CDR3 is TGTGCCAGCAGCCCTCCCGGGACAGGGATGACGGCTACTGAAGCTTTCTTT. Its translation is CASSPPGTGMTATEAFF. The V call is TRBV3-1, the J call TRBJ1-1; 9 nucleotides align to TRBD1. Trimming removed 4 bases from V and 5 bases from J; junction bases left unmatched: 14. CDR3 size: 17 residues. The germline V gene has CDR1 LGHDT and CDR2 YNNKEL (reference sequence).